These T cell receptor beta chains were read from a single sample in a study of metastatic and nonmetastatic thyroid tumors. Using MiXCR, TCRdb reanalyzed the PCR reads. The sample yields some 22,000 clones, about 20% seen once. The specimen sequenced was tumor tissue. The receptors derive from a female donor with papillary thyroid cancer or a benign thyroid nodule (not recorded which). Some clones in this sample may be carry-over from other donors' samples. CDR3s leave out the opening cysteine and the closing phenylalanine or tryptophan.

TRBJ2-2	TRBV28	ASSLGRGPGELF
TRBJ1-1	TRBV7-2	ASTQVVNTEAF
TRBJ2-1	TRBV6-2/TRBV6-3	ASSREPGLAGELNEQF
TRBJ2-1	TRBV27	ASSLRQPGSYNEQF
TRBJ2-7	TRBV20-1	SARDRGLSYEQY
TRBJ1-5	TRBV12-3/TRBV12-4	ASSFGQGGQPQH
TRBJ2-7	TRBV7-3	ASSLGQDGEQY
TRBJ2-7	TRBV14	ASSQDSYEQY
TRBJ2-7	TRBV6-1	ASSPDGTYEQY
TRBJ1-2	TRBV20-1	SASRGNYGYT
TRBJ2-1	TRBV6-6	ASSYGDNEQF
TRBJ1-2	TRBV29-1	SVPTGFGGYT
TRBJ2-2	TRBV18	ASSLDITGELF
TRBJ2-7	TRBV7-2	ASSLAQGDYEQY
TRBJ1-1	TRBV11-2	ASSFDPEVGRTEAF
TRBJ2-1	TRBV11-3	ATGTSSYNEQF
TRBJ2-1	TRBV19	ASSQSYNEQF
TRBJ2-1	TRBV2	ASSEARGGDNEQF
TRBJ2-2	TRBV7-6	ASSSAVVTGELF
TRBJ1-1	TRBV30	AWSVVDGRRAAEAF
TRBJ2-7	TRBV27	ASSLGTTGDVNEQY
TRBJ2-4	TRBV30	AWSFYGAANIQY
TRBJ1-1	TRBV6-1	ASSASGGAEAF
TRBJ2-2	TRBV20-1	SAIQTWELF
TRBJ1-1	TRBV20-1	SARDPDTGNTEAF
TRBJ2-3	TRBV20-1	SALLTDTQY
TRBJ1-2	TRBV6-6	ASSYPTGGNYGYT
TRBJ1-2	TRBV30	AWSADGYGYT
TRBJ1-4	TRBV10-3	ATRQGNEKLF
TRBJ2-7	TRBV30	AWSVEPSGHEQY
TRBJ1-5	TRBV19	ASSIARYSNQPQH
TRBJ2-5	TRBV5-1	ASSFQETQY
TRBJ2-3	TRBV7-6	ASSLGRTDTQY
TRBJ2-1	TRBV11-1	ASSLGTSALNEQF
TRBJ2-6	TRBV9	ASSALVRTGANVLT
TRBJ2-7	TRBV28	ASTSYPGTSGYEQY
TRBJ1-1	TRBV11-2	ASSLDLKVEAF
TRBJ1-5	TRBV7-3	ATTLRGNQPQH
TRBJ2-1	TRBV6-2/TRBV6-3	ASRTGFSEQF